These T cell receptor beta chains were read from a single sample in a study of blood T cell repertoires in COVID-19. Assay used: immunoSEQ multiplex PCR; TCRdb lists only in-frame clones, some missing. The repertoire holds approximately 220,000 clones, about four fifths seen once, with around 6.5% in the top ten. Source material: PBMCs or T cells enriched from blood (not recorded which). The receptors shown here come from a woman between 40 and 50 years old who had recovered from COVID-19. Each CDR3 is given with its conserved first and last residue. Each record gives: V gene, clone size, CDR3 length, D gene, J gene, CDR3 DNA, CDR3 protein. A D gene is named only where the DNA matches it firmly. Clone size is stated in some rows and not others, as once, few, many or a class when expanded.

v_gene: TRBV6-5
abundance: -
len: 14
d_gene: -
j_gene: TRBJ1-6
CDR3nt: TGTGCCAGCAGTTACGGACAATATAATTCACCCCTCCACTTT
CDR3aa: CASSYGQYNSPLHF

v_gene: TRBV19
abundance: -
len: 15
d_gene: TRBD1
j_gene: TRBJ1-4
CDR3nt: TGTGCCAGTAGAGCACGGAGGGGGCAACCTGAAAAACTGTTTTTT
CDR3aa: CASRARRGQPEKLFF

v_gene: TRBV7-2
abundance: once
len: 15
d_gene: TRBD1
j_gene: TRBJ1-2
CDR3nt: TGTGCCAGCAGCCCAGGGGGAGACGCAGCCTATGGCTACACCTTC
CDR3aa: CASSPGGDAAYGYTF

v_gene: TRBV7-8
abundance: -
len: 17
d_gene: TRBD1
j_gene: TRBJ2-3
CDR3nt: TGTGCCAGCAGAAAATGTCCGGGACAGGGGCGCACAGATACGCAGTATTTT
CDR3aa: CASRKCPGQGRTDTQYF

v_gene: TRBV28
abundance: -
len: 15
d_gene: TRBD1
j_gene: TRBJ2-7
CDR3nt: TGTGCCAGCGGCCCAGGGACAGGGGCTCCCTACGAGCAGTACTTC
CDR3aa: CASGPGTGAPYEQYF

v_gene: TRBV19
abundance: few
len: 16
d_gene: -
j_gene: TRBJ2-1
CDR3nt: TGTGCCAGTAGTATACCCCGCGGCAGGGGGGCGGTTGAGCAGTTCTTC
CDR3aa: CASSIPRGRGAVEQFF

v_gene: TRBV30
abundance: -
len: 16
d_gene: TRBD2
j_gene: TRBJ2-1
CDR3nt: TGTGCCTGGGACGCTAGCGGGAGGGCAACCTACAATGAGCAGTTCTTC
CDR3aa: CAWDASGRATYNEQFF

v_gene: TRBV10-1
abundance: once
len: 14
d_gene: -
j_gene: TRBJ2-4
CDR3nt: TGCGCCAGCAGTGAGTCTGGGGGCGGGAACATTCAGTACTTC
CDR3aa: CASSESGGGNIQYF

v_gene: TRBV28
abundance: few
len: 13
d_gene: TRBD1
j_gene: TRBJ1-6
CDR3nt: TGTGCCAGCAGTCCCCGGGACAGCTCACCCCTCCACTTT
CDR3aa: CASSPRDSSPLHF

v_gene: TRBV14
abundance: -
len: 16
d_gene: -
j_gene: TRBJ2-1
CDR3nt: TGTGCCAGCAGCCAAGAGGTCACGGGGTCAAACAATGAGCAGTTCTTC
CDR3aa: CASSQEVTGSNNEQFF

v_gene: TRBV18
abundance: -
len: 16
d_gene: -
j_gene: TRBJ1-2
CDR3nt: TGTGCCAGCTCCCCACCGGGAGCGTCTACCACTGGGGGCTACACCTTC
CDR3aa: CASSPPGASTTGGYTF

v_gene: TRBV18
abundance: -
len: 16
d_gene: TRBD1
j_gene: TRBJ2-1
CDR3nt: TGTGCCAGCTCACGACCCGGCGACAGGGGGGCCAATGAGCAGTTCTTC
CDR3aa: CASSRPGDRGANEQFF

v_gene: TRBV5-4
abundance: -
len: 15
d_gene: TRBD2
j_gene: TRBJ2-3
CDR3nt: TGTGCCAGCAGCTTGTATCTAGCGGGCTCAGATACGCAGTATTTT
CDR3aa: CASSLYLAGSDTQYF

v_gene: TRBV6-5
abundance: many
len: 15
d_gene: TRBD1
j_gene: TRBJ1-5
CDR3nt: TGTGCCAGCAGAAAGACAGGGGCTCTCAATCAGCCCCAGCATTTT
CDR3aa: CASRKTGALNQPQHF

v_gene: TRBV6-6
abundance: -
len: 16
d_gene: -
j_gene: TRBJ2-3
CDR3nt: TGTGCCAGCAGAAGGGGGGACAGCAGATTCGCAGATACGCAGTATTTT
CDR3aa: CASRRGDSRFADTQYF

v_gene: TRBV4-1
abundance: -
len: 17
d_gene: TRBD2
j_gene: TRBJ2-1
CDR3nt: TGCGCCAGCAGCCATCCATTTAGCGGGAGGTCGATTAATGAGCAGTTCTTC
CDR3aa: CASSHPFSGRSINEQFF

v_gene: TRBV28
abundance: -
len: 13
d_gene: -
j_gene: TRBJ1-4
CDR3nt: TGTGCCAGCAGTTTCGGCGGTAATGAAAAACTGTTTTTT
CDR3aa: CASSFGGNEKLFF

v_gene: TRBV6-2/TRBV6-3
abundance: -
len: 15
d_gene: TRBD1
j_gene: TRBJ1-4
CDR3nt: TGTGCCAGCAGTTCGGGGACAGTTGCTAATGAAAAACTGTTTTTT
CDR3aa: CASSSGTVANEKLFF

v_gene: TRBV11-3
abundance: -
len: 16
d_gene: -
j_gene: TRBJ1-6
CDR3nt: TGTGCCAGCAGCTTAGATCGAGGAGGGAGGGGTTCACCCCTCCACTTT
CDR3aa: CASSLDRGGRGSPLHF

v_gene: TRBV28
abundance: -
len: 14
d_gene: -
j_gene: TRBJ1-2
CDR3nt: TGTGCCACTCTAGTGCAGGGGCGAACGAATGGCTACACCTTC
CDR3aa: CATLVQGRTNGYTF

v_gene: TRBV10-3
abundance: -
len: 14
d_gene: -
j_gene: TRBJ2-6
CDR3nt: TGTGCCATCTCGGGTAGTCCTGGGGCCAACGTCCTGACTTTC
CDR3aa: CAISGSPGANVLTF

v_gene: TRBV24-1
abundance: few
len: 17
d_gene: TRBD1
j_gene: TRBJ2-2
CDR3nt: TGTGCCACCAGTGACCCAACAGGGACAGGGTCGACCGGGGAGCTGTTTTTT
CDR3aa: CATSDPTGTGSTGELFF

v_gene: TRBV3-1/TRBV3-2
abundance: -
len: 13
d_gene: -
j_gene: TRBJ2-3
CDR3nt: TGTGCCAGCAGCCCCGGACTCACAGATACGCAGTATTTT
CDR3aa: CASSPGLTDTQYF

v_gene: TRBV6-2/TRBV6-3
abundance: few
len: 17
d_gene: TRBD2
j_gene: TRBJ2-3
CDR3nt: TGTGCCAGCAGTTACTCAGCGACTAGCGGGCCCACAGATACGCAGTATTTT
CDR3aa: CASSYSATSGPTDTQYF

v_gene: TRBV30
abundance: few
len: 19
d_gene: TRBD2
j_gene: TRBJ2-2
CDR3nt: TGTGCCTGGAGTGTTGTGGGACTAGCGGGAGTACTAAGGACCGGGGAGCTGTTTTTT
CDR3aa: CAWSVVGLAGVLRTGELFF

v_gene: TRBV19
abundance: -
len: 15
d_gene: TRBD1
j_gene: TRBJ1-2
CDR3nt: TGTGCCAGTAGCCTTTGGGGACAGGGGGCTGTTGGCTACACCTTC
CDR3aa: CASSLWGQGAVGYTF

v_gene: TRBV27
abundance: -
len: 14
d_gene: -
j_gene: TRBJ2-5
CDR3nt: TGTGCCAGCAGTTCTCTAAGGGGTTTGGAGACCCAGTACTTC
CDR3aa: CASSSLRGLETQYF

v_gene: TRBV24-1
abundance: few
len: 12
d_gene: -
j_gene: TRBJ2-2
CDR3nt: TGTGCCACCAGTCGGGGCACCGGGGAGCTGTTTTTT
CDR3aa: CATSRGTGELFF

v_gene: TRBV12-3/TRBV12-4
abundance: many
len: 13
d_gene: -
j_gene: TRBJ1-3
CDR3nt: TGTGCCAGCAGTTACGGCTCTGGAAACACCATATATTTT
CDR3aa: CASSYGSGNTIYF

v_gene: TRBV6-7
abundance: -
len: 12
d_gene: -
j_gene: TRBJ2-7
CDR3nt: TGTGCCGGGACCCCGAAGGGGGTGGAGCAGTACTTC
CDR3aa: CAGTPKGVEQYF

v_gene: TRBV29-1
abundance: -
len: 14
d_gene: -
j_gene: TRBJ2-7
CDR3nt: TGCAGCGTTGAGGTTGGCCAGGGAGGCTACGAGCAGTACTTC
CDR3aa: CSVEVGQGGYEQYF

v_gene: TRBV9
abundance: -
len: 15
d_gene: TRBD2
j_gene: TRBJ2-2
CDR3nt: TGTGCCAGCAGCACCCCTAGCGGCCCTACCGGGGAGCTGTTTTTT
CDR3aa: CASSTPSGPTGELFF

v_gene: TRBV16
abundance: -
len: 15
d_gene: -
j_gene: TRBJ1-4
CDR3nt: TGTGCCAGCAGCCCAGGGAGGGGCACTAATGAAAAACTGTTTTTT
CDR3aa: CASSPGRGTNEKLFF

v_gene: TRBV13
abundance: -
len: 18
d_gene: -
j_gene: TRBJ1-1
CDR3nt: TGTGCCAGCAGCTCACAAAAAGACAGGTCGCAAATGAACACTGAAGCTTTCTTT
CDR3aa: CASSSQKDRSQMNTEAFF

v_gene: TRBV28
abundance: -
len: 15
d_gene: TRBD1
j_gene: TRBJ2-7
CDR3nt: TGTGCCAGCAGTTCTGAAACAGGGGGACCCTACGAGCAGTACTTC
CDR3aa: CASSSETGGPYEQYF

v_gene: TRBV6-2/TRBV6-3
abundance: -
len: 16
d_gene: TRBD1
j_gene: TRBJ1-5
CDR3nt: TGTGCCAGCAGTTTCCTAATCCGGGACAGACATCAGCCCCAGCATTTT
CDR3aa: CASSFLIRDRHQPQHF

v_gene: TRBV7-3
abundance: -
len: 18
d_gene: TRBD1
j_gene: TRBJ2-2
CDR3nt: TGTGCCAGCAGCTCCAGATTACGGGACAGGGTTGGCACCGGGGAGCTGTTTTTT
CDR3aa: CASSSRLRDRVGTGELFF

v_gene: TRBV7-2
abundance: -
len: 14
d_gene: -
j_gene: TRBJ1-6
CDR3nt: TGTGCCAGCAGCTTGGGGGGGCCAAATTCACCCCTCCACTTT
CDR3aa: CASSLGGPNSPLHF

v_gene: TRBV2
abundance: -
len: 12
d_gene: -
j_gene: TRBJ1-1
CDR3nt: TGTGCCAGCAGTATATCTAACACTGAAGCTTTCTTT
CDR3aa: CASSISNTEAFF

v_gene: TRBV20-1
abundance: -
len: 11
d_gene: -
j_gene: TRBJ1-1
CDR3nt: TGCAGTGCTAGATTTACAGGGGAAGCTTTCTTT
CDR3aa: CSARFTGEAFF

v_gene: TRBV15
abundance: -
len: 12
d_gene: -
j_gene: TRBJ1-1
CDR3nt: TGTGCCACCAGCAGGGCGGAGGGTAAAGCTTTCTTT
CDR3aa: CATSRAEGKAFF

v_gene: TRBV2
abundance: -
len: 15
d_gene: -
j_gene: TRBJ1-1
CDR3nt: TGTGCCAGCAGTGAAGCCATAAACAGGAACACTGAAGCTTTCTTT
CDR3aa: CASSEAINRNTEAFF

v_gene: TRBV28
abundance: once
len: 14
d_gene: TRBD1
j_gene: TRBJ2-3
CDR3nt: TGTGCCAGCAGGGACAGGGCGGGGACGGATACGCAGTATTTT
CDR3aa: CASRDRAGTDTQYF

v_gene: TRBV27
abundance: -
len: 16
d_gene: TRBD2
j_gene: TRBJ2-3
CDR3nt: TGTGCCAGCAGTTCCCCCAGCGGGAGAAGTACAGATACGCAGTATTTT
CDR3aa: CASSSPSGRSTDTQYF

v_gene: TRBV19
abundance: -
len: 17
d_gene: TRBD2
j_gene: TRBJ2-4
CDR3nt: TGTGCCAGTAGTAGAGCGGGAGGGCCCACGGCCAAAAACATTCAGTACTTC
CDR3aa: CASSRAGGPTAKNIQYF

v_gene: TRBV7-2
abundance: -
len: 16
d_gene: -
j_gene: TRBJ1-1
CDR3nt: TGTGCCAGCAGCTTAAGGGGAACCAGGGGTGGAGCTGAAGCTTTCTTT
CDR3aa: CASSLRGTRGGAEAFF

v_gene: TRBV20-1
abundance: -
len: 13
d_gene: -
j_gene: TRBJ1-2
CDR3nt: TGCAGTGCTAGTTTGGAAATGACATATGGCTACACCTTC
CDR3aa: CSASLEMTYGYTF

v_gene: TRBV7-2
abundance: -
len: 16
d_gene: TRBD1
j_gene: TRBJ2-4
CDR3nt: TGTGCCAGCAGCTTCGGACAGGGGGCGCACAAAAACATTCAGTACTTC
CDR3aa: CASSFGQGAHKNIQYF

v_gene: TRBV24-1
abundance: -
len: 16
d_gene: TRBD1
j_gene: TRBJ2-1
CDR3nt: TGTGCCACCAGTGATCGGACAGGGAGCTCCTACAATGAGCAGTTCTTC
CDR3aa: CATSDRTGSSYNEQFF